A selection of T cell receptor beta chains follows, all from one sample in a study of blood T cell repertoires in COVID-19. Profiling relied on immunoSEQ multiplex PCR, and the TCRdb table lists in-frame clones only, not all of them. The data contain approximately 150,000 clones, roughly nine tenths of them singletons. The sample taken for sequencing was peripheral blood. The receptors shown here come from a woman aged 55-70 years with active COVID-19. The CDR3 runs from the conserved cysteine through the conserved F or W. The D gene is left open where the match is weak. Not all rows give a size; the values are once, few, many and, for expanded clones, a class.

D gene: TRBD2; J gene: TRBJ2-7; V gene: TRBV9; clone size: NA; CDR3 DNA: TGTGCCAGCAGCGCCCTCGGGACTACCTACGAGCAGTACTTC; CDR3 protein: CASSALGTTYEQYF
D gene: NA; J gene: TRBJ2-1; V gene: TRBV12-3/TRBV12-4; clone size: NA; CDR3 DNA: TGTGCCAGCAGCCCTACCAGGGGTGAGCAGTTCTTC; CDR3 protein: CASSPTRGEQFF
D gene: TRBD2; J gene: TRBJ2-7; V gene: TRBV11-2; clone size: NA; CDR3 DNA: TGTGCCAGCAGGCCGAGCGGGGGCCACGAGCAGTACTTC; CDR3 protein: CASRPSGGHEQYF
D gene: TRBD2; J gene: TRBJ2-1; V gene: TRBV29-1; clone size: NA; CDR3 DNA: TGCAGCGTAGCCGGGACTAGCGGGAGGGCCTGGGAGCAGTTCTTC; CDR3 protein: CSVAGTSGRAWEQFF
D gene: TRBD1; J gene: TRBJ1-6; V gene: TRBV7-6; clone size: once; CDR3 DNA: TGTGCCAGCAGCTTAGCGGGACAGCAAAATTCACCCCTCCACTTT; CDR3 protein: CASSLAGQQNSPLHF
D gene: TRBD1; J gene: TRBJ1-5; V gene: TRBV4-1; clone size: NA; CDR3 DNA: TGCGCCAGCAGCCAAGGGGGGACAGGTGGTCAGCCCCAGCATTTT; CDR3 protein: CASSQGGTGGQPQHF
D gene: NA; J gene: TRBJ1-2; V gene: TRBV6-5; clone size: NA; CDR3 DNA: TGTGCCAGCAAATCGGACAGCCTCGCTAACTATGGCTACACCTTC; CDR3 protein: CASKSDSLANYGYTF
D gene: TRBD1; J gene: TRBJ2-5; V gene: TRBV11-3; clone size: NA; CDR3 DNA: TGTGCCAGCAGCTTAGTGACCTGGACAGGGAGGGAGACCCAGTACTTC; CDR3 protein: CASSLVTWTGRETQYF
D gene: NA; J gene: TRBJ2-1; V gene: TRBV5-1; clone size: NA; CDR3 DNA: TGCGCCAGCAGCCTGAGCGTCGGAGGGTTCATTGAGCAGTTCTTC; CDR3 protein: CASSLSVGGFIEQFF
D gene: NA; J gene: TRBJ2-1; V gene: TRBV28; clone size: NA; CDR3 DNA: TGTGCCAGCACCCACGAATACAATGAACAGTTCTTC; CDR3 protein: CASTHEYNEQFF
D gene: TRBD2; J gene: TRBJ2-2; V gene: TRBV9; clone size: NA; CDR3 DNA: TGTGCCAGCAGCCCCCGGACTAGCCCGAACACCGGGGAGCTGTTTTTT; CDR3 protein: CASSPRTSPNTGELFF
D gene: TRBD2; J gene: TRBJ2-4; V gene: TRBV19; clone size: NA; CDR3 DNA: TGTGCCAGTAGTATAGTGGGTAGCGGGAGGTTCAGGGTAGCCAAAAACATTCAGTACTTC; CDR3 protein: CASSIVGSGRFRVAKNIQYF
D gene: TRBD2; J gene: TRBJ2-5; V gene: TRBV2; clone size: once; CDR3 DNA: TGTGCCAGCAGCCTCGGACTAGCGCGGTACCAAGAGACCCAGTACTTC; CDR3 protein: CASSLGLARYQETQYF
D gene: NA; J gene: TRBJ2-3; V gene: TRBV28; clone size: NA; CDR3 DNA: TGTGCCAGCAGTTTATATAGCAGACAGAGCACAGATACGCAGTATTTT; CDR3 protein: CASSLYSRQSTDTQYF
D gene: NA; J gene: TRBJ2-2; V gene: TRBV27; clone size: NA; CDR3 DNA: TGTGCCAGCAGTTCCGGACAGAACACCGGGGAGCTGTTTTTT; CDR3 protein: CASSSGQNTGELFF
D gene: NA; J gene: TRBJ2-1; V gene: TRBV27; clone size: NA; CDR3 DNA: TGTGCCAGCAGTTTCCGGGGTTTTCGGGCGTTAATCTACAATGAGCAGTTCTTC; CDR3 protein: CASSFRGFRALIYNEQFF
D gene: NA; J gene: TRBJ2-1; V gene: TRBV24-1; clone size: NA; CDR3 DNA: TGTGCCACCAGTGCCCCCCCCCAGGATGAGCAGTTCTTC; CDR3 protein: CATSAPPQDEQFF
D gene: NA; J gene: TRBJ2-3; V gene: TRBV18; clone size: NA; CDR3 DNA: TGTGCCAGCTCACCCCCGACAGGGCCCCGGGGGGATACGCAGTATTTT; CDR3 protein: CASSPPTGPRGDTQYF
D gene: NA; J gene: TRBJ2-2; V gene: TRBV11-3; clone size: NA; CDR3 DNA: TGTGCCAGCAGCTGGACTGGTACCGGGGAGCTGTTTTTT; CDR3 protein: CASSWTGTGELFF
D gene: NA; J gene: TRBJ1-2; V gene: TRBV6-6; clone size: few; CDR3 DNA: TGTGCCAGCAGTTACTCGACATACAACTATGGCTACACCTTC; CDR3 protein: CASSYSTYNYGYTF
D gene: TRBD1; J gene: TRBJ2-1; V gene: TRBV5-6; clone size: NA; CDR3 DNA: TGTGCCAGCAGCTTCCCGGTATTTCGGGACAGGGACAATGAGCAGTTCTTC; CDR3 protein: CASSFPVFRDRDNEQFF
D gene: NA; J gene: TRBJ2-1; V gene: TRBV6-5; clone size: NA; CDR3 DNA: TGTGCCAGCAGCGCTACGAGGGGGGAGCAGTTCTTC; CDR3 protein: CASSATRGEQFF
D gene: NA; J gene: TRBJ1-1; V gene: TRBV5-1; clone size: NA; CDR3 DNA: TGCGCCAGCAGCTTACAGGGTACCACTGAAGCTTTCTTT; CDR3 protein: CASSLQGTTEAFF